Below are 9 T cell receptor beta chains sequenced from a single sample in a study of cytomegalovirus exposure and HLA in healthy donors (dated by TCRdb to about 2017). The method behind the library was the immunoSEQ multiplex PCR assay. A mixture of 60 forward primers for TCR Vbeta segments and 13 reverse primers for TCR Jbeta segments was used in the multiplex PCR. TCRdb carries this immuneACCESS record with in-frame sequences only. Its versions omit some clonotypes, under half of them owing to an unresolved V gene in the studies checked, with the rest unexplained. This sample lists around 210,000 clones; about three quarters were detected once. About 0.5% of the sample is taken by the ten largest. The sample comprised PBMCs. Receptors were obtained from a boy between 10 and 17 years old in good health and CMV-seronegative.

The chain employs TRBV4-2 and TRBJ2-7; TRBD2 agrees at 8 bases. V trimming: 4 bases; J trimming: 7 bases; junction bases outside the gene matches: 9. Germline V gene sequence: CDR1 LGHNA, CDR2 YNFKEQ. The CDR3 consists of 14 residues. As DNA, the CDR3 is TGTGCCAGCAGCCTCCGATTGACTAGCGTAGAGCAGTACTTC. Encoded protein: CASSLRLTSVEQYF.

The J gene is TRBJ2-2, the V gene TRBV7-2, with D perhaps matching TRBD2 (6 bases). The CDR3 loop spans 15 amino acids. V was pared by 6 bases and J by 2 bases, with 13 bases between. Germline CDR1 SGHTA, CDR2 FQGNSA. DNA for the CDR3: TGTGCCAGCAGTAAAATGGGGGGTAACACCGGGGAGCTGTTTTTT. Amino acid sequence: CASSKMGGNTGELFF.

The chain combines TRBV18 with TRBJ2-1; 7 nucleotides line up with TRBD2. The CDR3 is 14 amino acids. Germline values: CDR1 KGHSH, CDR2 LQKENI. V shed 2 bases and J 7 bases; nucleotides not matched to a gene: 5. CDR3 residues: CASSPVGAGNEQFF. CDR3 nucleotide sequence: TGTGCCAGCTCACCAGTAGGAGCGGGAAATGAGCAGTTCTTC.

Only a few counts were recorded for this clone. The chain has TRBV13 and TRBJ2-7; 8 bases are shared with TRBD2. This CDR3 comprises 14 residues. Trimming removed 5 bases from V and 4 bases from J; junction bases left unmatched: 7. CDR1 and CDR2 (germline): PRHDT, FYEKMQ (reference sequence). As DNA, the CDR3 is TGTGCCAGCAGCCCCCGGACTAGCTCGTACGAGCAGTACTTC. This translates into CASSPRTSSYEQYF.

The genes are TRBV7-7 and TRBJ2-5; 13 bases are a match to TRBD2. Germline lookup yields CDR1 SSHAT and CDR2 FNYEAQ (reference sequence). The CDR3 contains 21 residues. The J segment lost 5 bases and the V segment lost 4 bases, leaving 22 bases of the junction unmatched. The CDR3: CASSSRLDRVGLAGVDETQYF. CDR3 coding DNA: TGTGCCAGCAGCTCCCGACTGGACAGGGTAGGACTAGCGGGAGTAGACGAGACCCAGTACTTC. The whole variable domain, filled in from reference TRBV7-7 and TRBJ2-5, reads GAGVSQSPRYKVTKRGQDVTLRCDPISSHATLYWYQQALGQGPEFLTYFNYEAQPDKSGLPSDRFSAERPEGSISTLTIQRTEQRDSAMYRCASSSRLDRVGLAGVDETQYFGPGTRLLVL.

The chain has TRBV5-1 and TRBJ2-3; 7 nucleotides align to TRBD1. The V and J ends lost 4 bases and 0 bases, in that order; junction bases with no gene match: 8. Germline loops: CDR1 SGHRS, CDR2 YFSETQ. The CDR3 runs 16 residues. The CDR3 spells CASSLGQASSTDTQYF. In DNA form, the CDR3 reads TGCGCCAGCAGCCTCGGACAGGCCTCTAGCACAGATACGCAGTATTTT. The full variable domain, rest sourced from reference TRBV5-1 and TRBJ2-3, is KAGVTQTPRYLIKTRGQQVTLSCSPISGHRSVSWYQQTPGQGLQFLFEYFSETQRNKGNFPGRFSGRQFSNSRSEMNVSTLELGDSALYLCASSLGQASSTDTQYFGPGTRLTVL.

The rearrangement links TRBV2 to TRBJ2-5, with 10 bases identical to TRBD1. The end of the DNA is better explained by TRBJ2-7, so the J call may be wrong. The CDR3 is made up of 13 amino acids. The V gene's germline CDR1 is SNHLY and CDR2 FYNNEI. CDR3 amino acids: CASERDRGYEQYF. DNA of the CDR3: TGTGCCAGTGAGAGGGACAGGGGCTACGAGCAGTACTTC.

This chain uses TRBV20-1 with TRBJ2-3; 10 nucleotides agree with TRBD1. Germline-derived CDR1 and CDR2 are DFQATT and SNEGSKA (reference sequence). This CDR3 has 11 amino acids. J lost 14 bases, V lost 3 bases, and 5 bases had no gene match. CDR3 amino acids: CSASRTGGGYF. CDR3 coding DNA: TGCAGTGCTAGCCGGACAGGGGGAGGGTATTTT.

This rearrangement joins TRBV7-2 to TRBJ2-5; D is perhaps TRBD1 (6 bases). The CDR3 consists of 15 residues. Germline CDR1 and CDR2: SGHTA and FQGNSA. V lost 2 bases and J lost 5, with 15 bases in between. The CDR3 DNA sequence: TGTGCCAGCAGCTTACCAGGGGATCTAGAGGAGACCCAGTACTTC. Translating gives CASSLPGDLEETQYF.